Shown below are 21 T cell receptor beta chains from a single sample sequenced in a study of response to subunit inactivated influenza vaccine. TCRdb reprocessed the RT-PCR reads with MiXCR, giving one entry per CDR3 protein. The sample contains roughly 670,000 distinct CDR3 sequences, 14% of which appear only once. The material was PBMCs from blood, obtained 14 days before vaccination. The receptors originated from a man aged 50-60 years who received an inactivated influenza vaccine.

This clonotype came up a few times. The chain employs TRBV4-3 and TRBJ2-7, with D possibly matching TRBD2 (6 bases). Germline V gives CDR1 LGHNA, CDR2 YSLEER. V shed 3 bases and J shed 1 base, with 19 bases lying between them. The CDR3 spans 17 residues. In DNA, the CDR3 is TGCGCCAGCAGCCATGCGATCGGGGGAGAGTTATCCTACGAGCAGTACTTC. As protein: CASSHAIGGELSYEQYF.

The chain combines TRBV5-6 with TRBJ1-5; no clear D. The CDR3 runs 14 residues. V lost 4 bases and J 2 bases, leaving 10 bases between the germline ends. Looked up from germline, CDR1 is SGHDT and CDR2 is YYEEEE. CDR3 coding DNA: TGTGCCAGCAGCGTAAGGGCTGGCAATCAGCCCCAGCATTTT. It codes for CASSVRAGNQPQHF.

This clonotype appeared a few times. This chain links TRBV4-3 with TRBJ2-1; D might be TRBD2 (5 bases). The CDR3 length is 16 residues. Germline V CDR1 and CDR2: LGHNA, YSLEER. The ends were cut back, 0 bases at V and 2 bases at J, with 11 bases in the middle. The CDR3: CASSQDRSGAYNEQFF. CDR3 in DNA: TGCGCCAGCAGCCAAGATAGGAGCGGAGCCTACAATGAGCAGTTCTTC.

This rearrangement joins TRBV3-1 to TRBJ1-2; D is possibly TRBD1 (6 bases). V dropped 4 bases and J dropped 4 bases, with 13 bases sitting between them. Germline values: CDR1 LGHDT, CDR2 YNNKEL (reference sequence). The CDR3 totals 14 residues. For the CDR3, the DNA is TGTGCCAGCAGCCCTTCAGGGGCCCCCTATGGCTACACCTTC. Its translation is CASSPSGAPYGYTF. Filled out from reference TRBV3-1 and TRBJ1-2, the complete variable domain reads DTAVSQTPKYLVTQMGNDKSIKCEQNLGHDTMYWYKQDSKKFLKIMFSYNNKELIINETVPNRFSPKSPDKAHLNLHINSLELGDSAVYFCASSPSGAPYGYTFGSGTRLTVV.

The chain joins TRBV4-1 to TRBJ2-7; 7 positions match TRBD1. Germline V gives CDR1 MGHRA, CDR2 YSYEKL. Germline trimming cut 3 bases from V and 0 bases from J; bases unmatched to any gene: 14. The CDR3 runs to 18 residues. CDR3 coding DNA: TGCGCCAGCAGCCAGCGTCAACACACAGGGGATCACTCCTACGAGCAGTACTTC. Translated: CASSQRQHTGDHSYEQYF.

Here the CDR3 DNA reads TGCAGTGCTTATCGGACAGGGGGAGAGACCCAGTACTTC. This gives the protein CSAYRTGGETQYF. The V gene is TRBV20-1, the J gene TRBJ2-5, with 10 bases lining up with TRBD1. The J segment lost 4 bases and the V segment lost 5 bases, leaving 4 bases of the junction unmatched. In germline, CDR1 is DFQATT, CDR2 SNEGSKA (reference sequence). The CDR3 totals 13 residues.

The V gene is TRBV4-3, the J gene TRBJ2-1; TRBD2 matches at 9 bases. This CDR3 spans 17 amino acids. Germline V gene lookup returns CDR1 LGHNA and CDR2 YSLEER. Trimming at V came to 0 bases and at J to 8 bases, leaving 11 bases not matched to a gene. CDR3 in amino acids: CASSQDSLAGSWYEQFF. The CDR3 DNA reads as TGCGCCAGCAGCCAAGATTCCCTAGCGGGGTCTTGGTATGAGCAGTTCTTC.

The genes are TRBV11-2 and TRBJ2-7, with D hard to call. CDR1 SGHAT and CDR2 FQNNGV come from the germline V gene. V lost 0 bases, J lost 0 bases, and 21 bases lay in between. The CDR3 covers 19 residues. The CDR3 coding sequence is TGTGCCAGCAGCTTAGATATTTCCCGTGAGGACCGAAGCTCCTACGAGCAGTACTTC. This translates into CASSLDISREDRSSYEQYF. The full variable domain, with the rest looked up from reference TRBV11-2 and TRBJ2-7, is EAGVAQSPRYKIIEKRQSVAFWCNPISGHATLYWYQQILGQGPKLLIQFQNNGVVDDSQLPKDRFSAERLKGVDSTLKIQPAKLEDSAVYLCASSLDISREDRSSYEQYFGPGTRLTVT.

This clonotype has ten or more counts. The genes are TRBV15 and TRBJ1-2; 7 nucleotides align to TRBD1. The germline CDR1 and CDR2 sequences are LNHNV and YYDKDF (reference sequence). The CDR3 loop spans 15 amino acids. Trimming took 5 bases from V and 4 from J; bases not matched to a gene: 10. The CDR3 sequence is CATSPRGDSFYGYTF. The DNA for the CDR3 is TGTGCCACCAGCCCACGCGGGGACAGCTTCTATGGCTACACCTTC.

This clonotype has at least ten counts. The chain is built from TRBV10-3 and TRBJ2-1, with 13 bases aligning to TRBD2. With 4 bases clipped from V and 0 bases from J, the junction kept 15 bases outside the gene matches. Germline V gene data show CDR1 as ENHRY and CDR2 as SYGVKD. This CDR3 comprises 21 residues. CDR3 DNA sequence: TGTGCCATCAGTGGTGGAAGGACCCGGACTAGCGGGAGTGGCTCCTACAATGAGCAGTTCTTC. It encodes CAISGGRTRTSGSGSYNEQFF.

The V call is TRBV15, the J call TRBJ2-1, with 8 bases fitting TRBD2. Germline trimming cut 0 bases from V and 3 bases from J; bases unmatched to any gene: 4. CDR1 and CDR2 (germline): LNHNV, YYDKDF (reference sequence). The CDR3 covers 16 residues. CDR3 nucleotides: TGTGCCACCAGCAGAGATGGCCGGGGGGGCTACAATGAGCAGTTCTTC. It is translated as CATSRDGRGGYNEQFF. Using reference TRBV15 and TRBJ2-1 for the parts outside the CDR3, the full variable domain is DAMVIQNPRYQVTQFGKPVTLSCSQTLNHNVMYWYQQKSSQAPKLLFHYYDKDFNNEADTPDNFQSRRPNTSFCFLDIRSPGLGDTAMYLCATSRDGRGGYNEQFFGPGTRLTVL.

The CDR3 is CASRTGHFMNTEAFF. As DNA, the CDR3 is TGTGCCAGCAGGACAGGGCACTTCATGAACACTGAAGCTTTCTTT. V is TRBV28 and J is TRBJ1-1; TRBD1 matches 7 bases. The CDR3 has 15 residues. Germline V gives CDR1 MDHEN, CDR2 SYDVKM. V shed 6 bases, J shed 0 bases, and the junction held 7 bases outside the gene matches.

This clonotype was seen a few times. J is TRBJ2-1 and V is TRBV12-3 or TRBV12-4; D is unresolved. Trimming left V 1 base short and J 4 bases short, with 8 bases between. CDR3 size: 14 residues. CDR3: CASSLDGEYNEQFF. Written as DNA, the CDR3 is TGTGCCAGCAGTTTAGACGGCGAATACAATGAGCAGTTCTTC.

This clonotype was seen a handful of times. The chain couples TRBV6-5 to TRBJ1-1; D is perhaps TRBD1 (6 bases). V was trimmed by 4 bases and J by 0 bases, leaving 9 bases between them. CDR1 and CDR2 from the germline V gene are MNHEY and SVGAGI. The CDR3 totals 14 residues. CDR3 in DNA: TGTGCCAGCAGTTCCAGGGGCCTGAACACTGAAGCTTTCTTT. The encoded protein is CASSSRGLNTEAFF.

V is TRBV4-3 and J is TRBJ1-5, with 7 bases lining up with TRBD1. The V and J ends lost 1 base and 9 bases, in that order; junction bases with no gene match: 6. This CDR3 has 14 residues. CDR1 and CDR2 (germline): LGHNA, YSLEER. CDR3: CASSQGTGTWPQHF. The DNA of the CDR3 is TGCGCCAGCAGCCAAGGGACAGGTACATGGCCCCAGCATTTT.

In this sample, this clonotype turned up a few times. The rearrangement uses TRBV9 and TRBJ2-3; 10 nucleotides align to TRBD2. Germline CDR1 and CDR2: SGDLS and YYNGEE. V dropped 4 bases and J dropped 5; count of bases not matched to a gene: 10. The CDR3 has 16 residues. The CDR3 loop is CASSQIAGGRGDTQYF. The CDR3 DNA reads TGTGCCAGCAGCCAGATAGCGGGAGGAAGGGGAGATACGCAGTATTTT. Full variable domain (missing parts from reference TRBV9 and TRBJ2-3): DSGVTQTPKHLITATGQRVTLRCSPRSGDLSVYWYQQSLDQGLQFLIQYYNGEERAKGNILERFSAQQFPDLHSELNLSSLELGDSALYFCASSQIAGGRGDTQYFGPGTRLTVL.

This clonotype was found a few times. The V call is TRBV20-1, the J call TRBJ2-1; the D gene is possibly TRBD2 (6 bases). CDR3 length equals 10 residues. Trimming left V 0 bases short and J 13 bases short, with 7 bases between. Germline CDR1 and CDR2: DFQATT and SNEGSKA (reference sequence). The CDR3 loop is CSAREGLQFF. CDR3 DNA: TGCAGTGCTAGAGAGGGACTCCAGTTCTTC.

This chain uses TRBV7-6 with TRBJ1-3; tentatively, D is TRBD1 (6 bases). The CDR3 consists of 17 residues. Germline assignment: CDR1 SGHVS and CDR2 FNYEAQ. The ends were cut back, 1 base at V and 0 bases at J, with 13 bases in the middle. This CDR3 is CASSLGGGPSSGNTIYF. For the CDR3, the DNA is TGTGCCAGCAGCTTAGGGGGGGGCCCCAGCTCTGGAAACACCATATATTTT.

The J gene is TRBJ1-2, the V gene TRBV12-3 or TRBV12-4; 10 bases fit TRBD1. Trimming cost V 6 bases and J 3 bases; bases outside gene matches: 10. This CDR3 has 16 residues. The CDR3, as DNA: TGTGCCAGCAGCCTCACCCCGACAGGGGGCGACTATGGCTACACCTTC. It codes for CASSLTPTGGDYGYTF.

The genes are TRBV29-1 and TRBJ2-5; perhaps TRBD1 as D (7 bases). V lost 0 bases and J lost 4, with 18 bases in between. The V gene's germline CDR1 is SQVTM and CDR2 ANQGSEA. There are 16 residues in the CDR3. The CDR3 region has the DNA TGCAGCGTTGAAGATTGGCAGGGGGGCTCCCGAGAGACCCAGTACTTC. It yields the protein CSVEDWQGGSRETQYF. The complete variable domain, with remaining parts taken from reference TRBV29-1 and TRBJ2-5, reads SAVISQKPSRDICQRGTSLTIQCQVDSQVTMMFWYRQQPGQSLTLIATANQGSEATYESGFVIDKFPISRPNLTFSTLTVSNMSPEDSSIYLCSVEDWQGGSRETQYFGPGTRLLVL.

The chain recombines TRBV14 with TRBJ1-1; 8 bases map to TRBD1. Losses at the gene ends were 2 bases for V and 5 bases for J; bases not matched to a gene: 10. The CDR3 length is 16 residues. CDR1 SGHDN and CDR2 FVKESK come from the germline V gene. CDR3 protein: CASSQSRGRVLTEAFF. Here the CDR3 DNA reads TGTGCCAGCAGCCAATCCAGGGGGCGCGTGTTAACTGAAGCTTTCTTT.